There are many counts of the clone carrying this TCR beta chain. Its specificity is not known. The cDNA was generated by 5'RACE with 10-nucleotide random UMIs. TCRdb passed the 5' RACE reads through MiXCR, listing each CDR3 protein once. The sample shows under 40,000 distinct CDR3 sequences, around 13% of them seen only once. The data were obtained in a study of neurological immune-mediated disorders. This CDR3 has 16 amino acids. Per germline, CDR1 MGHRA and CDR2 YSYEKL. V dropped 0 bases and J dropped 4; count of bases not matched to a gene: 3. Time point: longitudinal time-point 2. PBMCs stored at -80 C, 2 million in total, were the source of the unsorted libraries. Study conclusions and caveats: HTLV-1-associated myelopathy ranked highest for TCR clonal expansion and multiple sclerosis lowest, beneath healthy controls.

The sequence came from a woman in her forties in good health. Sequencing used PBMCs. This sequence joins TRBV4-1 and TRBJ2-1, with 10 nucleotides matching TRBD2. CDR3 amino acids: CASSQDPLAGYNEQFF. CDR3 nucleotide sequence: TGCGCCAGCAGCCAAGACCCACTAGCGGGGTACAATGAGCAGTTCTTC.